This TCR beta chain was captured in a study of OX40 agonist ivuxolimab in advanced cancers. Study background: In this trial design, patients received ivuxolimab intravenously at 0.01 to 10 mg/kg every 2 weeks.

Study-wide findings and caveats: Compared with CD4+, CD8+ T cells on average had more expanded clones.

This table comes from immunoSEQ multiplex PCR, and its TCRdb copy is limited to in-frame clones, with some not included. The sample has some 50,000 clones; around 83% are singletons. Concerning this clone itself: Antigen unknown.

Trimming removed 0 bases from V and 5 bases from J, with 14 bases in between. CDR1 is SQVTM and CDR2 is ANQGSEA in the germline V gene. The CDR3 runs to 14 residues. This TCR was recovered from an adult with an advanced solid tumor such as melanoma, head and neck, liver or kidney cancer. Here the sequenced sample was CD4+ or CD8+ T cells sorted from blood, taken in a trial of the OX40 agonist ivuxolimab. The gene calls are TRBV29-1 and TRBJ2-7, with D perhaps TRBD1 or TRBD2 (5 bases each). CDR3 sequence: CSVEDRPGRDEQYF. As DNA, the CDR3 is TGCAGCGTTGAAGATCGTCCAGGGCGGGACGAGCAGTACTTC.